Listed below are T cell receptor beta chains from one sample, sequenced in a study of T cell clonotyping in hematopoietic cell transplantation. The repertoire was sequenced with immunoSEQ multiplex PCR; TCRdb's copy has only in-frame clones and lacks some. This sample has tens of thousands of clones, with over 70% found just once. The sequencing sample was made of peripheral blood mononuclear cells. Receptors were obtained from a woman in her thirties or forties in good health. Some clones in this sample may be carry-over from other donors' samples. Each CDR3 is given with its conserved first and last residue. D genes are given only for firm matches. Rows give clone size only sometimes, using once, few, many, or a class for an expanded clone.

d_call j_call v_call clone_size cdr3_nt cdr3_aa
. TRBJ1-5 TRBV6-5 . TGTGCCAGCAGAGTGAAGCAATATAGCAATCAGCCCCAGCATTTT CASRVKQYSNQPQHF
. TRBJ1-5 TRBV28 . TGTGCCAGCAGCGTTATCCAGGGTAGCAATCAGCCCCAGCATTTT CASSVIQGSNQPQHF
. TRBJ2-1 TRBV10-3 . TGTGCCATCAGTGGGGCCTCTCCCCCGAACAATGAGCAGTTCTTC CAISGASPPNNEQFF
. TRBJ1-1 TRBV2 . TGTGCCAGCAGCCGCGACTACTCTGAAGCTTTCTTT CASSRDYSEAFF
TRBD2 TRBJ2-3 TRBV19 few TGTGCCAGTAGTATCTCCGGCGGGAGCCCAGATACGCAGTATTTT CASSISGGSPDTQYF
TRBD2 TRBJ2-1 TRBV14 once TGTGCCAGCAGCCCGGTAGCGGGAGTTTACCACAATGAGCAGTTCTTC CASSPVAGVYHNEQFF
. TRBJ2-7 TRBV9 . TGTGCCAGCAGCGTAGGCCTCGGCTACGAGCAGTACTTC CASSVGLGYEQYF
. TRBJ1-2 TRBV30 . TGTGCCTGGGAGGATGGGGGGCAACACTATGGCTACACCTTC CAWEDGGQHYGYTF
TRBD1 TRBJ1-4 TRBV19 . TGTGCCAGTAGGACAGGGATTGAAAAACTGTTTTTT CASRTGIEKLFF
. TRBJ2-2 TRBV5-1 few TGCGCCAGCAGCTTGCTCGGGGCGGAGGCCGGGGAGCTGTTTTTT CASSLLGAEAGELFF
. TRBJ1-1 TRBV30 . TGTGCCTGGAATCCGGGGGACCTTACGAACACTGAAGCTTTCTTT CAWNPGDLTNTEAFF
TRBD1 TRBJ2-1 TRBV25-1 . TGTGCCAGCAGTGACTATCGACAGGGGGCCTACAATGAGCAGTTCTTC CASSDYRQGAYNEQFF